A single sample gave rise to the 4 T cell receptor beta chains below, sequenced in a study of blood T cell repertoires in COVID-19. Data came from immunoSEQ multiplex PCR; TCRdb stores just in-frame clones and leaves some out. The sample consists of approximately 300,000 clones, over 90% of them appearing once. Sequences were obtained from PBMCs or T cells enriched from blood (not recorded which). Receptors were obtained from a woman in her thirties who had been exposed to COVID-19.

This chain joins TRBV7-2 and TRBJ1-6, with 9 bases lining up with TRBD1. This CDR3 has 16 amino acids. Germline lookup yields CDR1 SGHTA and CDR2 FQGNSA. V shed 2 bases, J shed 4 bases, and the junction held 3 bases outside the gene matches. CDR3 region: CASSLRDRAYNSPLHF. The CDR3 region has the DNA TGTGCCAGCAGCTTACGGGACAGGGCGTATAATTCACCCCTCCACTTT.

This clone was seen a single time. The chain employs TRBV6-5 and TRBJ2-3; 7 nucleotides agree with TRBD1. The germline V gene encodes CDR1 MNHEY and CDR2 SVGAGI. The CDR3 spans 14 residues. After removal of 6 bases from V and 2 bases from J, the junction contained 5 bases not matched to a gene. The CDR3 sequence is CASRRQGFTDTQYF. Here the CDR3 DNA reads TGTGCCAGCAGGCGACAGGGATTCACAGATACGCAGTATTTT.

This clone has only a few counts. The chain carries TRBV5-6 and TRBJ1-2, with 8 positions matching TRBD1. There are 14 residues in the CDR3. V dropped 4 bases and J dropped 7; count of bases not matched to a gene: 9. CDR1 and CDR2 (germline): SGHDT, YYEEEE. The CDR3 bases are TGTGCCAGCAGCCCGACAGGGGTTCCTCCTGGCTACACCTTC. It specifies CASSPTGVPPGYTF.

V usage is TRBV6-5 and J usage is TRBJ1-3; possible D gene TRBD1, 5 bases. V was trimmed by 6 bases and J by 4 bases, leaving 7 bases between them. CDR3 length: 12 residues. CDR1 and CDR2 from the germline V gene are MNHEY and SVGAGI. CDR3 nucleotide sequence: TGTGCCAGCAGCCACAGGGGAAACACCATATATTTT. Translation: CASSHRGNTIYF.